This TCR beta chain appears in the sequencing data of a study of cytomegalovirus exposure and HLA in healthy donors (dated by TCRdb to 2017 to 2019). Study-level background: A later analysis indicated that the roughly 120 validation repertoires were generated on the platform also employed for the roughly 730 repertoires of the first cohort. The aim of the study was to test whether cataloging public T cell receptors could identify signatures of past pathogen exposure. Besides the first cohort of roughly 700 subjects, a separate validation cohort made up of roughly 120 different subjects was used. The study combined high-throughput TCR immunosequencing, statistical association of individual TCRs with disease status, and machine learning to predict cytomegalovirus infection status.

About this clone: What antigen it recognizes has not been identified. Base qualities are not recorded, but no much larger clone differs from it by a single base.

Including the terminal cysteine and phenylalanine, the CDR3 comprises 15 residues. Only the CDR3 portion is preserved as DNA: 45 bases, with reading frame beginning at the first base. From V the trimming removes 4 bases and from J it removes 6 bases, while the gene matches leave 5 bases of the junction unaccounted for. The germline V gene gives CDR1 as SNHLY and CDR2 as FYNNEI. The donors belonged to the validation cohort of about 120 subjects, which was separate from the roughly 670-subject first cohort. Library creation used the immunoSEQ multiplex PCR assay. The source study handled its data this way. A statistical classification framework was built for diagnosing cytomegalovirus status from the catalog of TCR beta chain sequences. In TCRdb, the immuneACCESS table is reduced to in-frame sequences with V and J assigned. These tables do not hold every clone; where another copy was compared, an unresolved V gene accounts for under half, and the others remain unexplained. Clonal size and the V and J genes are those of that table, whereas D and trimming came from the DNA. A total of more than 250,000 clones appear in this sample, less than 95% of them only once. The leading ten clones occupy 3% to 3.5% of the sample.

General conclusions and limits of the study: A later analysis had no HLA typing for the validation cohort, so co-occurrence there was scored across all 120 repertoires. A few of the identified cytomegalovirus-associated TCR beta chains were confirmed in vitro to be specific for cytomegalovirus antigens. In the study, roughly 160 TCR beta chains were listed as associated with cytomegalovirus. It was suggested by the authors that the approach could potentially be generalized to other disease states and immunological phenotypes. Most TCR sequences were observed very rarely across donors, whereas some public TCRs were present in many individuals. Of the cluster scores, roughly 95% were above 0 in a later analysis, which found that TCRs clustered in the first cohort also tended to co-occur in the approximately 130 validation repertoires. The classifier was reported to diagnose cytomegalovirus status with high specificity and sensitivity in both the original and validation cohorts.

The chain is made from TRBV2 and TRBJ2-7, with 14 bases aligning to TRBD2. The TCR was taken from a woman in her twenties or thirties in good health and CMV-seronegative. The sequencing input was PBMCs. The DNA sequence is given as TGTGCCAGCAGTGCGACTAGCGGGAGGGGTCGCGAGCAGTACTTC. This translates into CASSATSGRGREQYF.